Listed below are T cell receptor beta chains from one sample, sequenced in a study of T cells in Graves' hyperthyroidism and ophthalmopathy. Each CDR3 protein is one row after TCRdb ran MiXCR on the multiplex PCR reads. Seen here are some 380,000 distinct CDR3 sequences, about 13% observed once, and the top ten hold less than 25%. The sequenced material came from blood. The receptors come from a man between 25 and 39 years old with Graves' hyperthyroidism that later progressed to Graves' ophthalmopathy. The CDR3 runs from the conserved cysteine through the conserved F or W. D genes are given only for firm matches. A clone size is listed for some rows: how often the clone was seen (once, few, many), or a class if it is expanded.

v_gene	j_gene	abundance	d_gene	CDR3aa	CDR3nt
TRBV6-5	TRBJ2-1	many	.	CASSYSDTYNEQFF	TGTGCCAGCAGTTACTCGGACACCTACAATGAGCAGTTCTTC
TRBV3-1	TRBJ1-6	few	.	CASSFGTRAYNSPLHF	TGTGCCAGCAGCTTTGGGACCCGGGCTTATAATTCACCCCTCCACTTT
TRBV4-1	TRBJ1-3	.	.	CASSQGGTSQNTIYF	TGCGCCAGCAGCCAAGGGGGGACCTCACAAAACACCATATATTTT
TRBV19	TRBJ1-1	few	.	CASSIVPGAGAEAFF	TGTGCCAGTAGTATAGTCCCCGGGGCGGGGGCTGAAGCTTTCTTT
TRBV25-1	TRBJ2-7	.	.	CPSSERLGDSYEQYF	TGTCCCAGCAGTGAACGCCTAGGGGATAGCTACGAGCAGTACTTC
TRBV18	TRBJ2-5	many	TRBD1	CASSPPGQGGKTQYF	TGTGCCAGCTCACCTCCAGGACAGGGAGGAAAGACCCAGTACTTC
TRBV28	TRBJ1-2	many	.	CASSFELNYGYTF	TGTGCCAGCAGTTTCGAACTTAACTATGGCTACACCTTC
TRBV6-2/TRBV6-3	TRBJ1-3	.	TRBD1	CASSSGTGAGNTIYF	TGTGCCAGCAGTTCCGGGACAGGAGCTGGAAACACCATATATTTT
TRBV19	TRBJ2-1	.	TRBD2	CASSIELAGYNEQFF	TGTGCCAGTAGTATAGAACTAGCGGGGTACAATGAGCAGTTCTTC
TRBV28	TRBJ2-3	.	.	CASSLYGESTDTQYF	TGTGCCAGCAGTTTATACGGGGAGAGCACAGATACGCAGTATTTT
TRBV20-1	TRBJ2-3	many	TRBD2	CSATAVGAGAADTQYF	TGCAGTGCTACTGCGGTGGGAGCGGGGGCCGCAGATACGCAGTATTTT
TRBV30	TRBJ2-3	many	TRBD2	CACSAGGGNTQYF	TGTGCCTGTTCGGCGGGGGGAGGGAATACGCAGTATTTT
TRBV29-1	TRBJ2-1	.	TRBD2	CSVEDQSGRGFFSYNEQFF	TGCAGCGTTGAAGATCAGTCGGGGAGGGGATTTTTTTCCTACAATGAGCAGTTCTTC
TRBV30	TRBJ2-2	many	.	CAWSVSGELFF	TGTGCCTGGAGTGTTTCCGGGGAGCTGTTTTTT
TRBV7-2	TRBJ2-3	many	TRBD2	CASTPQLAGATDTQYF	TGTGCCAGCACCCCCCAATTAGCGGGGGCCACAGATACGCAGTATTTT
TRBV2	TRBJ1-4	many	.	CASSERTAFEKLFF	TGTGCCAGCAGTGAACGGACAGCCTTCGAAAAACTGTTTTTT
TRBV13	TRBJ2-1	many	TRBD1	CASSSGQEDNEQFF	TGTGCCAGCAGCTCGGGACAGGAGGACAATGAGCAGTTCTTC
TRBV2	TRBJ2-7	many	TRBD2	CASTERGGRYEQYF	TGTGCCAGCACCGAACGGGGAGGGCGCTACGAGCAGTACTTC
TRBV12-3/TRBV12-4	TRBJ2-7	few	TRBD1	CASSLRGQGESSYEQYF	TGTGCCAGCAGTCTAAGGGGACAGGGGGAAAGCTCCTACGAGCAGTACTTC
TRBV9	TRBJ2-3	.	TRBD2	CASSLRLAGGTSTDTQYF	TGTGCCAGCAGCCTCAGACTAGCGGGGGGAACTAGCACAGATACGCAGTATTTT
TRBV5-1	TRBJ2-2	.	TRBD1	CASSFDRANTGELFF	TGCGCCAGCAGCTTCGACAGGGCGAACACCGGGGAGCTGTTTTTT
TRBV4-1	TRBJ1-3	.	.	CASSQPTGSGNTIYF	TGCGCCAGCAGCCAACCCACAGGTTCAGGAAACACCATATATTTT
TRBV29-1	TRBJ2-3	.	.	CSAVPGTPSTDTQYF	TGCAGCGCCGTCCCCGGGACACCAAGCACAGATACGCAGTATTTT
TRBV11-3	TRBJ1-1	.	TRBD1	CASSPRTGGANTEAFF	TGTGCCAGCAGCCCCCGGACAGGGGGCGCGAACACTGAAGCTTTCTTT
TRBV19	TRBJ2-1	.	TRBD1	CASSEQGAYNEQFF	TGTGCCAGTAGTGAACAGGGGGCCTACAATGAGCAGTTCTTC
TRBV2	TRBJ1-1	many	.	CASSAWGYTEAFF	TGTGCCAGCAGTGCCTGGGGGTACACTGAAGCTTTCTTT
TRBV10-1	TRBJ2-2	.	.	CASSESFLRAPNTGELFF	TGCGCCAGCAGTGAATCTTTCCTCCGGGCCCCGAACACCGGGGAGCTGTTTTTT
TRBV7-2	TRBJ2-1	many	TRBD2	CASSLAAPGGPNNEQFF	TGTGCCAGCAGCTTAGCGGCCCCGGGGGGGCCTAACAATGAGCAGTTCTTC
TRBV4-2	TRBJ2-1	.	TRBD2	CASSVGSGVYNEQFF	TGTGCCAGCAGCGTCGGCAGCGGGGTGTACAATGAGCAGTTCTTC
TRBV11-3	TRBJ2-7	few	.	CASSSTGRTSYEQYF	TGTGCCAGCAGCTCAACGGGACGGACCTCCTACGAGCAGTACTTC
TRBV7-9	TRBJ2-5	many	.	CASTPGGGGHGHFYGETQYF	TGTGCCAGCACCCCCGGTGGTGGGGGGCATGGCCATTTCTATGGGGAGACCCAGTACTTC
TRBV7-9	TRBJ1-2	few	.	CASSPSGDSYGYTF	TGTGCCAGCAGCCCCTCAGGAGACAGCTATGGCTACACCTTC
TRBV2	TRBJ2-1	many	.	CASRTSTRSEQFF	TGTGCCAGCAGGACTAGTACTAGGAGTGAGCAGTTCTTC
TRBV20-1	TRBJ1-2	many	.	CSAIKTALNYGYTF	TGCAGTGCTATAAAGACAGCTCTAAACTATGGCTACACCTTC
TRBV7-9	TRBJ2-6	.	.	CASTPLLSAGANVLTF	TGTGCCAGCACCCCATTATTAAGTGCTGGGGCCAACGTCCTGACTTTC